This T cell receptor beta chain was retrieved from a study of blood T cell repertoires in COVID-19. Study-wide context: The United States, Italy and Spain supplied acute and convalescent COVID-19 samples.

In the authors' workflow: Reference gene primers were amplified, and this amplification served to estimate nucleated cell counts. Profiled with immunoSEQ multiplex PCR; TCRdb holds only in-frame clones, not every one. That table furnishes V, J and clone size, whereas the DNA furnished D and trimming. The sample lists over 25,000 clones, about 80% seen once, with 15% to 20% in the top ten. This CDR3 spans 15 amino acids. V was clipped by 5 bases and J by 0 bases, with 11 bases between them. Per germline, CDR1 MDHEN and CDR2 SYDVKM. The rearrangement joins TRBV28 to TRBJ2-1, with no clear D. This sequence was found in a man in his 70s with active COVID-19. Material: peripheral blood. The CDR3 sequence is CASSRPPSSYNEQFF. CDR3 in DNA: TGTGCCAGCAGTCGCCCGCCTAGCTCCTACAATGAGCAGTTCTTC.